The following is a T cell receptor beta chain sequence with its context. Primers: 60 Vbeta forward and 13 Jbeta reverse. Some clones are missing from TCRdb's copy, which holds only in-frame ones; the method was immunoSEQ multiplex PCR. The repertoire holds about 100,000 clones, with approximately 74% as singletons. These data originate in a study of cytomegalovirus exposure and HLA in healthy donors. The CDR3 runs 14 residues. V was shortened by 0 bases and J by 8 bases, with 8 bases between the two germline ends. Germline V gives CDR1 MNHEY, CDR2 SVGAGI. The sample consisted of PBMCs. The source of this sequence is a female donor in good health and CMV-seropositive. This sequence joins TRBV6-5 and TRBJ1-6, with a tentative D call TRBD1 (5 bases). CDR3 region: CASSYSGGYSPLHF. CDR3 nucleotide sequence: TGTGCCAGCAGTTACTCGGGGGGGTATTCACCCCTCCACTTT.